This is a list of T cell receptor beta chains from one sample in a study of cytomegalovirus exposure and HLA in healthy donors. Here immunoSEQ multiplex PCR was the method, and the copy in TCRdb shows in-frame clones only, minus some. The sample has about 110,000 clones; roughly 82% are singletons. Material: PBMCs. The source of these receptors is a male donor in good health and CMV-seropositive. The CDR3 runs from the conserved cysteine through the conserved F or W. Each record gives: clone size, D gene, J gene, V gene, CDR3 DNA, CDR3 protein. D genes are given only for firm matches. Not all rows give a size; the values are once, few, many and, for expanded clones, a class.

abundance: NA; d_gene: NA; j_gene: TRBJ2-7; v_gene: TRBV19; CDR3nt: TGTGCCAGTAGTATAGCCCGTGGCGGGCCCAGTGGCGAGCAGTACTTC; CDR3aa: CASSIARGGPSGEQYF
abundance: many; d_gene: TRBD1; j_gene: TRBJ2-7; v_gene: TRBV4-3; CDR3nt: TGCGCCAGCAGCCAAGCAGAGGGGACAGGGGGCTACGAGCAGTACTTC; CDR3aa: CASSQAEGTGGYEQYF
abundance: NA; d_gene: NA; j_gene: TRBJ1-2; v_gene: TRBV7-9; CDR3nt: TGTGCCAGCAGCCAACAGGGTTCCTATGGCTACACCTTC; CDR3aa: CASSQQGSYGYTF
abundance: NA; d_gene: TRBD1; j_gene: TRBJ1-5; v_gene: TRBV2; CDR3nt: TGTGCCAGCAGTGTTGACAGGGGGAATCAGCCCCAGCATTTT; CDR3aa: CASSVDRGNQPQHF
abundance: NA; d_gene: NA; j_gene: TRBJ1-1; v_gene: TRBV19; CDR3nt: TGTGCCAGTAGTATAGGAGACAGTAACACTGAAGCTTTCTTT; CDR3aa: CASSIGDSNTEAFF
abundance: few; d_gene: TRBD1; j_gene: TRBJ2-7; v_gene: TRBV27; CDR3nt: TGTGCCAGCAGTTCGATGCGTCAGGGGGCAAGGTACGAGCAGTACTTC; CDR3aa: CASSSMRQGARYEQYF
abundance: NA; d_gene: NA; j_gene: TRBJ1-3; v_gene: TRBV30; CDR3nt: TGTGCCTGGAGCCGCGCGGGGGCTTTTACTGGAAACACCATATATTTT; CDR3aa: CAWSRAGAFTGNTIYF
abundance: NA; d_gene: NA; j_gene: TRBJ2-1; v_gene: TRBV6-5; CDR3nt: TGTGCCAGCAGTTACGGGCCTACCGACTCCTACAATGAGCAGTTCTTC; CDR3aa: CASSYGPTDSYNEQFF
abundance: few; d_gene: TRBD1; j_gene: TRBJ2-6; v_gene: TRBV19; CDR3nt: TGTGCCAGTAGATCCGGGGGAAGGACAGGGGGCTCTGGGGCCAACGTCCTGACTTTC; CDR3aa: CASRSGGRTGGSGANVLTF
abundance: NA; d_gene: NA; j_gene: TRBJ1-1; v_gene: TRBV5-6; CDR3nt: TGTGCCAGCAGCTTGGCTGGGGGGGGAGACACTGAAGCTTTCTTT; CDR3aa: CASSLAGGGDTEAFF
abundance: NA; d_gene: TRBD1; j_gene: TRBJ1-5; v_gene: TRBV28; CDR3nt: TGTGCCAGCAGTTCGACAGGGGGATATAGCAATCAGCCCCAGCATTTT; CDR3aa: CASSSTGGYSNQPQHF
abundance: once; d_gene: TRBD1; j_gene: TRBJ2-7; v_gene: TRBV7-3; CDR3nt: TGTGCCAGCAGCACGACAGGGGGTTCGGATTACGAGCAGTACTTC; CDR3aa: CASSTTGGSDYEQYF
abundance: NA; d_gene: TRBD1; j_gene: TRBJ1-1; v_gene: TRBV28; CDR3nt: TGTGCCAGCAGTTCGGAACTCAAACAGGGGGGGACTGAAGCTTTCTTT; CDR3aa: CASSSELKQGGTEAFF
abundance: once; d_gene: NA; j_gene: TRBJ1-5; v_gene: TRBV27; CDR3nt: TGTGCCAGCAGTTTATCAGCCGGGGAGAATCAGCCCCAGCATTTT; CDR3aa: CASSLSAGENQPQHF
abundance: NA; d_gene: NA; j_gene: TRBJ1-2; v_gene: TRBV19; CDR3nt: TGTGCCAGTAACCAGATAAACTATGGCTACACCTTC; CDR3aa: CASNQINYGYTF
abundance: NA; d_gene: NA; j_gene: TRBJ2-3; v_gene: TRBV7-2; CDR3nt: TGTGCCAGCAGCTTAGGTTCTAGCAGGCGGGATACGCAGTATTTT; CDR3aa: CASSLGSSRRDTQYF
abundance: NA; d_gene: NA; j_gene: TRBJ2-3; v_gene: TRBV4-2; CDR3nt: TGTGCCAGCAGCTCACTCCAAGGGCGGGCCACAGATACGCAGTATTTT; CDR3aa: CASSSLQGRATDTQYF
abundance: NA; d_gene: NA; j_gene: TRBJ1-5; v_gene: TRBV18; CDR3nt: TGTGCCAGCTCACCCTGGTCGGGGAGCAATCAGCCCCAGCATTTT; CDR3aa: CASSPWSGSNQPQHF
abundance: NA; d_gene: TRBD2; j_gene: TRBJ2-7; v_gene: TRBV7-2; CDR3nt: TGTGCCAGCAGCCCAACGGGGGGGCGCTTTCGGGAGCAGTACTTC; CDR3aa: CASSPTGGRFREQYF
abundance: NA; d_gene: NA; j_gene: TRBJ2-1; v_gene: TRBV4-2; CDR3nt: TGTGCCAGCAGCCAAGGAGGCGGGACTTCATACAATGAGCAGTTCTTC; CDR3aa: CASSQGGGTSYNEQFF
abundance: NA; d_gene: TRBD2; j_gene: TRBJ2-1; v_gene: TRBV10-3; CDR3nt: TGTGCCATCGAACCTGCCCCGGGACTAGCGGTCGAGAGGTCCTACAATGAGCAGTTCTTC; CDR3aa: CAIEPAPGLAVERSYNEQFF
abundance: NA; d_gene: TRBD1; j_gene: TRBJ1-6; v_gene: TRBV28; CDR3nt: TGTGCCAGCAGTCTCACTCACGGGACAGGGACGGGCTCCTATAATTCACCCCTCCACTTT; CDR3aa: CASSLTHGTGTGSYNSPLHF
abundance: NA; d_gene: TRBD1; j_gene: TRBJ1-2; v_gene: TRBV30; CDR3nt: TGTGCCTGGAGCCAGGGGGCTGGGTATGGCTACACCTTC; CDR3aa: CAWSQGAGYGYTF
abundance: NA; d_gene: NA; j_gene: TRBJ1-2; v_gene: TRBV6-6; CDR3nt: TGTGCCAGCAGTTACTCCGCAGGGGATGGCTACACCTTC; CDR3aa: CASSYSAGDGYTF
abundance: NA; d_gene: NA; j_gene: TRBJ2-5; v_gene: TRBV2; CDR3nt: TGTGCCAGCTCAGGGTACCAAGAGACCCAGTACTTC; CDR3aa: CASSGYQETQYF
abundance: NA; d_gene: NA; j_gene: TRBJ2-1; v_gene: TRBV4-2; CDR3nt: TGTGCCAGCAGCCAAGATCTCGGATCGCGGGAGCAGTTCTTC; CDR3aa: CASSQDLGSREQFF
abundance: NA; d_gene: NA; j_gene: TRBJ1-2; v_gene: TRBV7-2; CDR3nt: TGTGCCAGCAGCCAAAGGAGTTATGGCTACACCTTC; CDR3aa: CASSQRSYGYTF
abundance: NA; d_gene: TRBD2; j_gene: TRBJ2-7; v_gene: TRBV27; CDR3nt: TGTGCCAGCAGTTTCGGCGGGAGGGTCTACGAGCAGTACTTC; CDR3aa: CASSFGGRVYEQYF
abundance: NA; d_gene: NA; j_gene: TRBJ2-6; v_gene: TRBV4-1; CDR3nt: TGCGCCAGCAGCCGGGAAGACAGCTCTGGGGCCAACGTCCTGACTTTC; CDR3aa: CASSREDSSGANVLTF
abundance: NA; d_gene: TRBD2; j_gene: TRBJ2-3; v_gene: TRBV29-1; CDR3nt: TGCAGCGTTGAAAGCCCGCGGGAGCAAATAGATACGCAGTATTTT; CDR3aa: CSVESPREQIDTQYF
abundance: NA; d_gene: NA; j_gene: TRBJ1-1; v_gene: TRBV27; CDR3nt: TGTGCCAGCAGTTTACTCGGGGACAATCGGGCTTTCTTT; CDR3aa: CASSLLGDNRAFF
abundance: once; d_gene: NA; j_gene: TRBJ1-5; v_gene: TRBV4-3; CDR3nt: TGCGCCAGCAGCCAAGACCCGGGACACAACAATCAGCCCCAGCATTTT; CDR3aa: CASSQDPGHNNQPQHF
abundance: NA; d_gene: NA; j_gene: TRBJ2-1; v_gene: TRBV7-2; CDR3nt: TGTGCCAGCAGCTTAGCGTGGGGGGGCGAGCAGTTCTTC; CDR3aa: CASSLAWGGEQFF
abundance: once; d_gene: NA; j_gene: TRBJ1-2; v_gene: TRBV4-2; CDR3nt: TGTGCCAGCAGCAAATCTACGTCACAGGGAATATCTGGCTACACCTTC; CDR3aa: CASSKSTSQGISGYTF
abundance: NA; d_gene: TRBD1; j_gene: TRBJ2-7; v_gene: TRBV28; CDR3nt: TGTGCCAGCAGTTTTGCGGGACAGGGATACTACGAGCAGTACTTC; CDR3aa: CASSFAGQGYYEQYF
abundance: NA; d_gene: NA; j_gene: TRBJ1-1; v_gene: TRBV4-3; CDR3nt: TGCGCCAGCAGCCCTGCCAGCGGCACTGAAGCTTTCTTT; CDR3aa: CASSPASGTEAFF
abundance: NA; d_gene: NA; j_gene: TRBJ1-1; v_gene: TRBV4-3; CDR3nt: TGCGCCAGCAGCCAAGATTTGAGGACCAGACCCACCCGGGAGGCTTTCTTT; CDR3aa: CASSQDLRTRPTREAFF
abundance: few; d_gene: TRBD2; j_gene: TRBJ2-1; v_gene: TRBV2; CDR3nt: TGTGCCAGCAGAGCCTCGACTAGCGGGAGGGGTGAGCAGTTCTTC; CDR3aa: CASRASTSGRGEQFF
abundance: NA; d_gene: NA; j_gene: TRBJ1-2; v_gene: TRBV6-5; CDR3nt: TGTGCCAGCAGTTACTCGAGACAGGCTTCCTATGGCTACCCCTTC; CDR3aa: CASSYSRQASYGYPF
abundance: few; d_gene: TRBD1; j_gene: TRBJ1-2; v_gene: TRBV28; CDR3nt: TGTGCCAGCAGTTTTACAGGGGGCTTACGGGGCTACACCTTC; CDR3aa: CASSFTGGLRGYTF
abundance: NA; d_gene: TRBD1; j_gene: TRBJ1-2; v_gene: TRBV29-1; CDR3nt: TGCAGCGGTTCCGACAGGGGGACCCATGGCTACACCTTC; CDR3aa: CSGSDRGTHGYTF
abundance: NA; d_gene: NA; j_gene: TRBJ1-1; v_gene: TRBV5-4; CDR3nt: TGTGCCAGCAGCTTGGCTCGAGGGGGGAACACTGAAGCTTTCTTT; CDR3aa: CASSLARGGNTEAFF
abundance: NA; d_gene: NA; j_gene: TRBJ1-5; v_gene: TRBV27; CDR3nt: TGTGCCAGCAGCCAGGTGCCCTATAGCAATCAGCCCCAGCATTTT; CDR3aa: CASSQVPYSNQPQHF
abundance: NA; d_gene: TRBD1; j_gene: TRBJ1-4; v_gene: TRBV5-1; CDR3nt: TGCGCCAGCAGCTTGAGGGGGCTTGAAAAACTGTTTTTT; CDR3aa: CASSLRGLEKLFF
abundance: NA; d_gene: NA; j_gene: TRBJ1-5; v_gene: TRBV5-6; CDR3nt: TGTGCCAGCAGCTTGGTGGCGGGGAATCAGCCCCAGAATTTT; CDR3aa: CASSLVAGNQPQNF
abundance: NA; d_gene: NA; j_gene: TRBJ1-1; v_gene: TRBV18; CDR3nt: TGTGCCAGCTCACCACGACAGCCAGACACTGAAGCTTTCTTT; CDR3aa: CASSPRQPDTEAFF
abundance: few; d_gene: NA; j_gene: TRBJ1-1; v_gene: TRBV5-6; CDR3nt: TGTGCCAGCAGCTTGGTCCCTGGGCTCTCCATGAACACTGAAGCTTTCTTT; CDR3aa: CASSLVPGLSMNTEAFF
abundance: NA; d_gene: TRBD2; j_gene: TRBJ2-3; v_gene: TRBV9; CDR3nt: TGTGCCAGCAGCCCGCGGTTTAGCGGGGTCACAGATACGCAGTATTTT; CDR3aa: CASSPRFSGVTDTQYF
abundance: few; d_gene: TRBD2; j_gene: TRBJ2-7; v_gene: TRBV27; CDR3nt: TGTGCCAGTAGACGGGGGGGAAACTACGAGCAGTACTTC; CDR3aa: CASRRGGNYEQYF
abundance: NA; d_gene: NA; j_gene: TRBJ1-2; v_gene: TRBV7-8; CDR3nt: TGTGCCAGCAGCCTGGGGGGGGGAAGTTATGGCTACACCTTC; CDR3aa: CASSLGGGSYGYTF
abundance: few; d_gene: NA; j_gene: TRBJ1-5; v_gene: TRBV4-2; CDR3nt: TGTGCCAGCAGCCAAGCAGGATATAGCAATCAGCCCCAGCATTTT; CDR3aa: CASSQAGYSNQPQHF
abundance: few; d_gene: NA; j_gene: TRBJ2-3; v_gene: TRBV10-2; CDR3nt: TGCGCCAGTGTCTCGGTTAGCACAGATACGCAGTATTTT; CDR3aa: CASVSVSTDTQYF
abundance: NA; d_gene: TRBD1; j_gene: TRBJ2-2; v_gene: TRBV5-6; CDR3nt: TGTGCCAGCAGCTTGGACAGGGGCCAGATTTCATTCACCGGGGAGCTGTTTTTT; CDR3aa: CASSLDRGQISFTGELFF
abundance: NA; d_gene: NA; j_gene: TRBJ2-7; v_gene: TRBV4-3; CDR3nt: TGCGCCAGCAGCCAAGTGGTCCAGGGGATGTACGAGCAGTACTTC; CDR3aa: CASSQVVQGMYEQYF
abundance: NA; d_gene: NA; j_gene: TRBJ1-5; v_gene: TRBV28; CDR3nt: TGTGCCAGCAGTTTAGGCAGGGATCAGCCCCAGCATTTT; CDR3aa: CASSLGRDQPQHF
abundance: NA; d_gene: TRBD1; j_gene: TRBJ1-2; v_gene: TRBV27; CDR3nt: TGTGCCAGCAGTTCACCAACCGGGACAGGGGTATGGGGCTACACCTTC; CDR3aa: CASSSPTGTGVWGYTF
abundance: NA; d_gene: TRBD2; j_gene: TRBJ2-1; v_gene: TRBV5-1; CDR3nt: TGCGCCAGCAACGGACTAGCGGGAGCCAATGAGCAGTTCTTC; CDR3aa: CASNGLAGANEQFF
abundance: NA; d_gene: NA; j_gene: TRBJ2-5; v_gene: TRBV7-9; CDR3nt: TGTGCCAGCAGCCCGAAGGGGGGGACAGGCAACCAAGAGACCCAGTACTTC; CDR3aa: CASSPKGGTGNQETQYF
abundance: NA; d_gene: TRBD1; j_gene: TRBJ2-7; v_gene: TRBV27; CDR3nt: TGTGCCAGCAGACCGGGACAGGGGGCCTACGAGCAGTACTTC; CDR3aa: CASRPGQGAYEQYF
abundance: NA; d_gene: TRBD1; j_gene: TRBJ1-1; v_gene: TRBV6-6; CDR3nt: TGTGCCAGTCACAGGGGGGACACTGAAGCTTTCTTT; CDR3aa: CASHRGDTEAFF